Presented here are 15 T cell receptor beta chains from one specimen sequenced in a study of blood T cell repertoires in COVID-19. Profiling relied on immunoSEQ multiplex PCR, and the TCRdb table lists in-frame clones only, not all of them. The repertoire holds a few hundred thousand clones, with around nine tenths as singletons. Sample: peripheral blood. These receptors were collected from a woman aged 60-75 years with COVID-19, enrolled during active disease.

This rearrangement joins TRBV2 to TRBJ1-5, with 7 bases that match TRBD1. The CDR3 consists of 15 residues. In germline, CDR1 is SNHLY, CDR2 FYNNEI. V lost 7 bases and J lost 0; bases outside the gene matches: 6. The CDR3 sequence: CASKGQPLSNQPQHF. DNA for the CDR3: TGTGCCAGCAAGGGACAGCCGCTTAGCAATCAGCCCCAGCATTTT.

This clone has more than one count but fewer than ten. The genes are TRBV6-2 or TRBV6-3 and TRBJ1-1, with 8 nucleotides matching TRBD1. J gave up 6 bases and V 2 bases, and 5 bases lay outside the gene matches. Germline V gene lookup returns CDR1 MNHEY and CDR2 SVGEGT. The CDR3 runs to 14 residues. Here the CDR3 reads CASSYPPGGSEAFF. CDR3 coding DNA: TGTGCCAGCAGTTACCCGCCAGGGGGCTCTGAAGCTTTCTTT.

The chain employs TRBV9 and TRBJ2-1; 7 nucleotides agree with TRBD2. V was pared by 2 bases and J by 3 bases, with 5 bases of the junction left unmatched. Looked up from germline, CDR1 is SGDLS and CDR2 is YYNGEE. The CDR3 covers 15 residues. The CDR3, as DNA: TGTGCCAGCAGCGTCATGGCGGGGGACTACAATGAGCAGTTCTTC. This encodes CASSVMAGDYNEQFF.

The genes are TRBV4-2 and TRBJ1-4, with D unclear. Per germline, CDR1 LGHNA and CDR2 YNFKEQ. Trimming pared 4 bases from V and 8 bases from J, leaving 11 bases between. This CDR3 has 13 amino acids. The CDR3 is CASSRKSGEKLFF. The CDR3 DNA reads TGTGCCAGCAGCCGTAAGAGCGGCGAAAAACTGTTTTTT.

About this clone itself: Other DNA sequences in this specimen translate into the identical CDR3. The V gene is TRBV29-1, the J gene TRBJ1-1, with D possibly TRBD1 on 6 matching bases. The CDR3 has 11 amino acids. The ends were cut back, 3 bases at V and 5 bases at J, with 7 bases in the middle. Per the germline V gene, CDR1 is SQVTM and CDR2 is ANQGSEA. For the CDR3, the DNA is TGCAGCGTTGACAGGGGAACTGAAGCTTTCTTT. Amino acid sequence: CSVDRGTEAFF.

This chain uses TRBV25-1 with TRBJ1-6; D is perhaps TRBD1 (5 bases). The CDR3 runs to 13 residues. Germline CDR1 MGHDK, CDR2 SYGVNS. The V end lost 10 bases, the J end lost 9 bases, and 16 bases lay between the germline ends. This CDR3 reads CATRQSLGSPLHF. The DNA for the CDR3 is TGTGCCACTAGACAGTCCTTGGGTTCACCCCTCCACTTT.

The V call is TRBV6-5, the J call TRBJ1-1, with 10 bases fitting TRBD1. This CDR3 has 15 residues. The germline V gene has CDR1 MNHEY and CDR2 SVGAGI. V was clipped by 4 bases and J by 4 bases; unmatched bases: 6. The CDR3 loop reads CASSWTGGVSTEAFF. The CDR3 DNA reads TGTGCCAGCAGTTGGACAGGGGGTGTTTCCACTGAAGCTTTCTTT.

The CDR3 loop is CASSVGFGAGPLSNYGYTF. The DNA for the CDR3 is TGTGCCAGCAGCGTAGGCTTTGGTGCAGGGCCCTTATCTAACTATGGCTACACCTTC. The chain has TRBV9 and TRBJ1-2; weak D call: TRBD1 (5 bases). From germline, CDR1 is SGDLS and CDR2 YYNGEE. The CDR3 contains 19 residues. Trimming left V 0 bases short and J 0 bases short, with 21 bases between.

This clone was observed once. This chain joins TRBV5-1 and TRBJ2-3; 8 bases agree with TRBD2. The CDR3 has 15 amino acids. Germline V gene sequence: CDR1 SGHRS, CDR2 YFSETQ. V lost 3 bases and J lost 2; bases outside the gene matches: 5. The CDR3 is CASSSIAGYTDTQYF. CDR3 DNA: TGCGCCAGCAGCTCAATAGCGGGGTACACAGATACGCAGTATTTT.

This clone was counted between two and nine times. The chain couples TRBV18 to TRBJ2-5, with 7 bases aligning to TRBD2. Germline V gene data show CDR1 as KGHSH and CDR2 as LQKENI. V was clipped by 5 bases and J by 5 bases; unmatched bases: 8. The CDR3 spans 14 residues. CDR3 nucleotides: TGTGCCAGCTCAGCGGGAGTGGTAGTGGAGACCCAGTACTTC. The encoded protein is CASSAGVVVETQYF. Complete variable domain (other parts from reference TRBV18 and TRBJ2-5): NAGVMQNPRHLVRRRGQEARLRCSPMKGHSHVYWYRQLPEEGLKFMVYLQKENIIDESGMPKERFSAEFPKEGPSILRIQQVVRGDSAAYFCASSAGVVVETQYFGPGTRLLVL.

The rearrangement links TRBV27 to TRBJ1-6; 7 bases align to TRBD1. The CDR3 loop spans 14 amino acids. Germline assignment: CDR1 MNHEY and CDR2 SMNVEV (reference sequence). V was pared by 5 bases and J by 8 bases, with 6 bases of the junction left unmatched. This CDR3 reads CASSKTGLDSPLHF. CDR3 DNA: TGTGCCAGCAGTAAGACAGGGTTGGATTCACCCCTCCACTTT.

The chain links TRBV28 to TRBJ2-7, with D maybe TRBD2 (6 bases). CDR1 and CDR2 (germline): MDHEN, SYDVKM. CDR3 length equals 14 residues. V gave up 5 bases and J gave up 2 bases, with 13 bases separating them. This CDR3 is CASSPRLVPYEQYF. DNA of the CDR3: TGTGCCAGCAGTCCCCGACTAGTACCCTACGAGCAGTACTTC.

The gene calls are TRBV14 and TRBJ2-5; TRBD2 might be the D (5 bases). Trimming cost V 6 bases and J 0 bases, with 14 bases left between them. CDR3 length equals 15 residues. The germline CDR1 and CDR2 sequences are SGHDN and FVKESK. Here the CDR3 reads CASSPRATYQETQYF. The CDR3 nucleotides are TGTGCCAGCAGTCCGCGGGCCACGTACCAAGAGACCCAGTACTTC.

The chain carries TRBV14 and TRBJ1-2; possible D gene TRBD1, 5 bases. The germline V gene has CDR1 SGHDN and CDR2 FVKESK. This CDR3 is built from 13 residues. V lost 1 base and J 8 bases, leaving 11 bases between the germline ends. CDR3 residues: CASSQVDTGGYTF. CDR3 in DNA: TGTGCCAGCAGCCAAGTGGACACCGGAGGCTACACCTTC.

The chain has TRBV5-1 and TRBJ1-3, with TRBD1 matching over 8 bases. The germline gives CDR1 SGHRS, CDR2 YFSETQ. Trimming cost V 2 bases and J 2 bases; bases outside gene matches: 12. CDR3 length: 18 amino acids. The CDR3 reads CASSFLVGTGSPGNTIYF. DNA of the CDR3: TGCGCCAGCAGCTTTTTGGTGGGGACAGGAAGCCCTGGAAACACCATATATTTT.